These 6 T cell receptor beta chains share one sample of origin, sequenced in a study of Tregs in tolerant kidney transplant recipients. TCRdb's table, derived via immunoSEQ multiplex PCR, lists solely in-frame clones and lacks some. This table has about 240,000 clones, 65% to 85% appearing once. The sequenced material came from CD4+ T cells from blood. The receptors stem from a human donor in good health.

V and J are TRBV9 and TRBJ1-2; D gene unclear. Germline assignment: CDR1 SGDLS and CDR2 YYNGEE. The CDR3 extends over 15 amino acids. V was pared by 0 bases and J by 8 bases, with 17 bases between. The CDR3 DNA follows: TGTGCCAGCAGCGTAGCTAACGCGAGGATGAAGGGCTACACCTTC. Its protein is CASSVANARMKGYTF.

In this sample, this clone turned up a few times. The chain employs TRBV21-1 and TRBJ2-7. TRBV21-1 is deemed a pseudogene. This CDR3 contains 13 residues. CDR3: CASRRDKGYEQYF. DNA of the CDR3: TGTGCCAGCAGGAGAGATAAGGGCTACGAGCAGTACTTC.

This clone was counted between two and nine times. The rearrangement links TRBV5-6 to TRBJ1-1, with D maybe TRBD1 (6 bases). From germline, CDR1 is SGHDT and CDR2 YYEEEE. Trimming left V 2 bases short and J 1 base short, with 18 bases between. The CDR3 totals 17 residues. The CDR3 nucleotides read TGTGCCAGCAGCTTACCTGGGTCTGACAGGCCGAACACTGAAGCTTTCTTT. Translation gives CASSLPGSDRPNTEAFF.

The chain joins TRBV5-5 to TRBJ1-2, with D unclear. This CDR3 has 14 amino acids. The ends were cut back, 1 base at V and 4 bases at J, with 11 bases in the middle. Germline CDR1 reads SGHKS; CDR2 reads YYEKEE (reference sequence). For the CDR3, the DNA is TGTGCCAGCAGCTTGAACTTTGCGGGCTATGGCTACACCTTC. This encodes CASSLNFAGYGYTF.

The CDR3 DNA follows: TGTGCCAGCAGCTTAATACAGGGTGTACGACAGCCCCAGCATTTT. This sequence encodes CASSLIQGVRQPQHF. The chain has TRBV7-2 and TRBJ1-5, with D perhaps TRBD1 (6 bases). The germline V gene encodes CDR1 SGHTA and CDR2 FQGNSA. CDR3 length equals 15 residues. Between the trimmed V and J ends, which lost 2 bases and 7 bases, there was a span of 15 bases.

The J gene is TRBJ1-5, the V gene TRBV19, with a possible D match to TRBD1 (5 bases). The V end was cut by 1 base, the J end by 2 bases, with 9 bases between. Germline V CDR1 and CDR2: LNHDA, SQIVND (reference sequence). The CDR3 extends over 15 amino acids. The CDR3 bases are TGTGCCAGTAGTATAGGGGGGAGAGGCAATCAGCCCCAGCATTTT. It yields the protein CASSIGGRGNQPQHF.